This is a list of T cell receptor beta chains from one sample in a study of Ad26.COV2.S vaccination and SARS-CoV-2 variants. Clones were sequenced by immunoSEQ multiplex PCR, and TCRdb holds only the in-frame ones, with some missing. Here the sample spans hundreds of thousands of clones, 87% being singletons. Sequenced here: peripheral blood, sampled in a trial of Ad26.COV2.S vaccine versus placebo. These receptors were obtained from a person aged 18-60 years who received the Ad26.COV2.S COVID-19 vaccine or a placebo. CDR3s include the opening cysteine and the closing phenylalanine or tryptophan. Each record gives: D gene, V gene, CDR3 protein. D genes are given only for firm matches.

TRBD2 TRBV30 CAWSSAGVEQFF
- TRBV18 CASSPPASVRNEQFF
TRBD2 TRBV7-2 CASSPRRSGSTDTQYF
- TRBV20-1 CSASGRPSTYGYTF
- TRBV19 CASGGVLSNQPQHF
- TRBV10-1 CATSLDSNQPQHF
- TRBV7-2 CASSLVTGSGNTIYF
- TRBV5-6 CASRRLESPRGYGYTF
TRBD1 TRBV7-2 CASSLQDRVNTEAFF
- TRBV11-2 CASSSPREQFF
- TRBV27 CASSLSVEGSYEQYF
- TRBV6-5 CASSYATGNYGYTF
- TRBV7-2 CASSLALQSNYGYTF
- TRBV5-1 CASSLDSRDLGTEAFF
- TRBV6-6 CASSYGYSGNTIYF
TRBD1 TRBV2 CASSGDRAAEQFF
- TRBV21-1 CASSKDGSRDTDTQYF
- TRBV27 CASSLIRESEAFF